The 18 T cell receptor beta chains reported below all come from one sample, sequenced in a study of T cells in localized non-small cell lung cancer. This table comes from immunoSEQ multiplex PCR, and its TCRdb copy is limited to in-frame clones, with some not included. The repertoire includes approximately 140,000 clones, more than 80% of them detected once, and roughly 1.8% sits in the top ten. The specimen comprised peripheral blood, sampled before any cancer treatment. The source is a female donor of 60 years or more with stage I lung adenocarcinoma.

The chain has TRBV19 and TRBJ1-2; D perhaps matches TRBD1 (6 bases). V was pared by 7 bases and J by 8 bases, with 20 bases between. CDR3 length: 14 residues. Germline values: CDR1 LNHDA, CDR2 SQIVND (reference sequence). The CDR3 nucleotides read TGTGCCAGTACTGCAGGGGCTACCAGTCCCGGCTACACCTTC. It codes for CASTAGATSPGYTF.

A single count supports this clone. The rearrangement links TRBV27 to TRBJ2-6; D is perhaps TRBD2 (5 bases). The CDR3 consists of 16 residues. Trimming cost V 3 bases and J 1 base, with 10 bases left between them. Germline assignment: CDR1 MNHEY and CDR2 SMNVEV (reference sequence). CDR3 protein: CASSFRPGSGANVLTF. The CDR3 DNA sequence: TGTGCCAGCAGTTTTCGGCCGGGGTCTGGGGCCAACGTCCTGACTTTC.

V and J are TRBV6-5 and TRBJ1-2, with TRBD1 as a possible D gene (5 bases). V was shortened by 6 bases and J by 1 base, with 6 bases between the two germline ends. From germline, CDR1 is MNHEY and CDR2 SVGAGI. The CDR3 runs to 12 residues. This CDR3 is CASSQGNYGYTF. CDR3 sequence (DNA): TGTGCCAGCAGCCAGGGTAACTATGGCTACACCTTC.

This clone was observed a handful of times. The V call is TRBV27, the J call TRBJ2-7, with D perhaps matching TRBD1 (6 bases). This CDR3 has 14 residues. Trimming left V 0 bases short and J 2 bases short, with 8 bases between. Germline CDR1 is MNHEY and CDR2 is SMNVEV (reference sequence). The CDR3 DNA is TGTGCCAGCAGTTTATCGTGGACAGCCTACGAGCAGTACTTC. Protein sequence: CASSLSWTAYEQYF.

The chain is built from TRBV7-3 and TRBJ1-1; maybe TRBD1 (5 bases). V was pared by 5 bases and J by 1 base, with 8 bases between. The CDR3 loop spans 13 amino acids. Germline lookup yields CDR1 SGHTA and CDR2 FQGTGA. CDR3 nucleotides: TGTGCCAGCAGCGCTGGACAGAACACTGAAGCTTTCTTT. Protein sequence: CASSAGQNTEAFF.

The chain carries TRBV5-4 and TRBJ2-3; TRBD2 matches 14 bases. Unmatched junction bases numbered 7, after V lost 4 bases and J lost 6 bases. The CDR3 extends over 16 amino acids. Germline V CDR1 and CDR2: SGHNT, YYREEE (reference sequence). The CDR3 region is CASSTGLAGAYDTQYF. CDR3 DNA sequence: TGTGCCAGCAGCACGGGACTAGCGGGAGCATATGATACGCAGTATTTT.

CDR3 amino acids: CASSPGQGHQPQHF. The CDR3 DNA reads TGTGCCAGCTCACCGGGACAGGGTCATCAGCCCCAGCATTTT. The V gene is TRBV18, the J gene TRBJ1-5, with TRBD1 matching over 9 bases. Trimming at V came to 3 bases and at J to 5 bases, leaving 2 bases not matched to a gene. The CDR3 length is 14 residues. In germline, CDR1 is KGHSH, CDR2 LQKENI.

The chain is built from TRBV30 and TRBJ2-5; 12 positions match TRBD2. CDR3 size: 17 residues. The germline V gene has CDR1 GTSNPN and CDR2 SVGIG (reference sequence). J lost 5 bases, V lost 1 base, and 11 bases had no gene match. This CDR3 reads CAWSATLAGGPYETQYF. CDR3 DNA: TGTGCCTGGAGTGCCACCCTAGCGGGAGGGCCCTATGAGACCCAGTACTTC.

J is TRBJ2-7 and V is TRBV2, with 7 bases fitting TRBD2. Germline V gives CDR1 SNHLY, CDR2 FYNNEI. The CDR3 covers 13 residues. Trimming at V came to 9 bases and at J to 4 bases, leaving 9 bases not matched to a gene. CDR3 bases: TGTGCCAGAGCTAGCGGACAAGGGTACGAGCAGTACTTC. The encoded protein is CARASGQGYEQYF. The variable domain in full, completed from reference TRBV2 and TRBJ2-7, reads EPEVTQTPSHQVTQMGQEVILRCVPISNHLYFYWYRQILGQKVEFLVSFYNNEISEKSEIFDDQFSVERPDGSNFTLKIRSTKLEDSAMYFCARASGQGYEQYFGPGTRLTVT.

The chain carries TRBV28 and TRBJ2-1; D perhaps matches TRBD1 (5 bases). Germline V gives CDR1 MDHEN, CDR2 SYDVKM. The V gene lost 0 bases and the J gene lost 10 bases, with 16 bases spanning the gap. CDR3 size: 15 residues. CDR3 in amino acids: CASSLWSQGLGEQFF. CDR3 sequence (DNA): TGTGCCAGCAGTTTATGGTCCCAGGGCCTGGGAGAGCAGTTCTTC.

The chain uses TRBV5-1 and TRBJ2-4, with 9 nucleotides matching TRBD1. Looked up from germline, CDR1 is SGHRS and CDR2 is YFSETQ. The V gene end was trimmed by 8 bases and the J gene end by 8 bases; junction bases not matched to a gene: 11. This CDR3 is built from 14 residues. CDR3 sequence reads: CASHPGTGLDIQYF. For the CDR3, the DNA is TGCGCCAGTCACCCCGGGACAGGGTTAGACATTCAGTACTTC. The variable domain in full, completed from reference TRBV5-1 and TRBJ2-4, reads KAGVTQTPRYLIKTRGQQVTLSCSPISGHRSVSWYQQTPGQGLQFLFEYFSETQRNKGNFPGRFSGRQFSNSRSEMNVSTLELGDSALYLCASHPGTGLDIQYFGAGTRLSVL.

The table lists this clone with a count of one. The rearrangement joins TRBV19 to TRBJ2-5, with D possibly matching TRBD2 (7 bases). CDR3 length: 14 amino acids. The V end lost 3 bases, the J end lost 4 bases, and 12 bases lay between the germline ends. Germline loops: CDR1 LNHDA, CDR2 SQIVND (reference sequence). The CDR3 nucleotides read TGTGCCAGTAGTATGGGGGCGGGAGCAGAGACCCAGTACTTC. Residues: CASSMGAGAETQYF.

CDR3 bases: TGCGCCAGCAGTCGGGACTTGGCAGCACCCTATGAAGCTTTCTTT. This gives the protein CASSRDLAAPYEAFF. The chain has TRBV5-1 and TRBJ1-1, with D possibly being TRBD1 (5 bases). V shed 5 bases and J shed 7 bases, with 21 bases lying between them. Germline loops: CDR1 SGHRS, CDR2 YFSETQ. This CDR3 comprises 15 residues.

The rearrangement uses TRBV28 and TRBJ2-7, with D perhaps TRBD1 or TRBD2 (5 bases each). The CDR3 is made up of 13 amino acids. Trimming pared 8 bases from V and 4 bases from J, leaving 15 bases between. In germline, CDR1 is MDHEN, CDR2 SYDVKM. DNA of the CDR3: TGTGCCAGCCGCAGAGGGGTCTTGTACGAGCAGTACTTC. Translating gives CASRRGVLYEQYF.

This clone appeared a single time. The chain links TRBV7-7 to TRBJ2-7, with 11 positions matching TRBD2. Germline V gene sequence: CDR1 SSHAT, CDR2 FNYEAQ (reference sequence). This CDR3 region has 13 residues. After removal of 6 bases from V and 5 bases from J, the junction contained 3 bases not matched to a gene. DNA for the CDR3: TGTGCCAGCAGTCCGGGACTAGCGGACGAGCAGTACTTC. Translation gives CASSPGLADEQYF.

The chain uses TRBV2 and TRBJ2-7; TRBD1 might be the D (6 bases). This CDR3 has 14 residues. The germline V gene encodes CDR1 SNHLY and CDR2 FYNNEI. V was trimmed by 8 bases and J by 5 bases, leaving 19 bases between them. The CDR3 DNA is TGTGCCAGCCTACAGAACAGGGCTGGAAACGAGCAGTACTTC. It encodes CASLQNRAGNEQYF.

CDR3 in DNA: TGTGCCAGCAGAAGGTGGTCGGCTGAAGCTTTCTTT. This sequence encodes CASRRWSAEAFF. This rearrangement joins TRBV28 to TRBJ1-1; no definite D call. CDR1 and CDR2 from the germline V gene are MDHEN and SYDVKM. The V and J ends lost 6 bases and 6 bases respectively, with 11 bases between them. This CDR3 region has 12 residues.

The V call is TRBV7-9, the J call TRBJ2-7; no definite D call. Germline V gene data show CDR1 as SEHNR and CDR2 as FQNEAQ (reference sequence). There are 13 residues in the CDR3. V lost 5 bases, J lost 3 bases, and 11 bases lay in between. In nucleotides, the CDR3 is TGTGCCAGCAGCCCCCCGACGAGCTACGAGCAGTACTTC. This codes for CASSPPTSYEQYF.